The entry below gives a single TCR beta chain sequence along with its context. V lost 5 bases and J lost 1; bases outside the gene matches: 6. The CDR3 sequence is 16 residues long. Germline V gene data show CDR1 as MNHEY and CDR2 as SMNVEV (reference sequence). The sample belongs to a study of OX40 agonist ivuxolimab in advanced cancers. The assay was immunoSEQ multiplex PCR, and TCRdb's table has in-frame clones only and misses some. The sample shows over 80,000 clones, roughly 88% of them seen only once. The sample in question was CD4+ or CD8+ T cells sorted from blood, obtained in a trial of the OX40 agonist ivuxolimab. The TCR comes from an adult with an advanced solid tumor such as melanoma, head and neck, liver or kidney cancer. This chain connects TRBV27 to TRBJ2-3; 10 bases line up with TRBD2. In nucleotides, the CDR3 is TGTGCCAGCAGTCCCCTTCTAGCGGGGGGCACAGATACGCAGTATTTT. Protein: CASSPLLAGGTDTQYF.